This T cell receptor (beta chain) was captured in a study of blood T cell repertoires in COVID-19. The CDR3 has 16 amino acids. CDR1 and CDR2 from the germline V gene are SGHAT and FQNNGV. The V gene lost 1 base and the J gene lost 7 bases, with 17 bases spanning the gap. Assay: immunoSEQ multiplex PCR; the TCRdb copy retains only in-frame clones and omits some. The sample yields about 400,000 clones, approximately 88% seen once. Recruits, aged about 18 to 90 years, lived in about two dozen US areas. The sequence was obtained from a woman in her thirties or forties with acute COVID-19. The J gene is TRBJ2-1, the V gene TRBV11-2; D may be TRBD2 (5 bases). Sample: PBMCs or T cells enriched from blood (not recorded which). Written as DNA, the CDR3 is TGTGCCAGCAGCTTAGGATTCCGGGAAACGACGAATGAGCAGTTCTTC. Translating gives CASSLGFRETTNEQFF.